These T cell receptor beta chains were read from a single sample in a study of T-cell memory formation after mild COVID-19. Each CDR3 protein gets one entry after TCRdb re-called the 5' RACE reads with MiXCR. There are about 560,000 distinct CDR3 sequences in the sample; roughly a sixth occur only once, and about 8.6% lies in the top ten. Material: PBMCs or a T cell subset sorted from them (not recorded which). These receptors came from an adult woman who had mild COVID-19 (a few samples of this study predate the infection). Cell type and time point are not known. Both conserved end residues are trimmed from each CDR3. Fields, in order: V gene, J gene, CDR3 protein.

TRBV5-1	TRBJ2-7	ASSLWLILEGYEQY
TRBV6-6	TRBJ1-5	ASIQGTVGQPQH
TRBV18	TRBJ2-3	ASARPGGTQY
TRBV5-6	TRBJ2-1	ASSLGSLYEQF
TRBV11-1	TRBJ2-7	ASSFGTLTHEQY
TRBV3-1	TRBJ1-1	ASSHGGQNTEAF
TRBV7-9	TRBJ2-7	ASSYSRAYEEQY
TRBV12-3/TRBV12-4	TRBJ1-5	ASSRDSYSNQPQH
TRBV30	TRBJ2-7	AWKGRLSYEQY
TRBV4-3	TRBJ1-1	ASSQEIATNTEAF
TRBV9	TRBJ2-7	ASSAASGTTSYEQY
TRBV9	TRBJ2-3	ASSVDGTDTQY
TRBV4-3	TRBJ2-3	ASSQGERPTDTQY
TRBV7-9	TRBJ2-1	ASSLWREQF
TRBV11-3	TRBJ2-7	ASSLGVSGTDEQY
TRBV5-4	TRBJ2-1	ASSFSRLAGSNEQF
TRBV6-5	TRBJ2-2	ASSYRTNTGELF
TRBV29-1	TRBJ2-5	SVQEGPWTQY
TRBV27	TRBJ2-3	ASSLLDRHTDTQY
TRBV2	TRBJ2-1	ATTGLERFNEQF
TRBV5-1	TRBJ2-1	ASSFFQNNEQF
TRBV4-3	TRBJ2-2	ASSQDILLGASNTGELF